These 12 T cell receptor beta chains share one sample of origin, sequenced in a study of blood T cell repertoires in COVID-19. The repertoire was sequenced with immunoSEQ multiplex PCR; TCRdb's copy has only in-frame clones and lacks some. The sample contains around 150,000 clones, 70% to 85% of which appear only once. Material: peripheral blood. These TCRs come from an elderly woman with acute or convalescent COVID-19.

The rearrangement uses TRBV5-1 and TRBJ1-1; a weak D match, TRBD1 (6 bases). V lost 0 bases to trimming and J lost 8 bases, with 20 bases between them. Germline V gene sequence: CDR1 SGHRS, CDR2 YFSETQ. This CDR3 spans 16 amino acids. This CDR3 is CASSLGTVRLMQEAFF. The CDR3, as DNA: TGCGCCAGCAGCTTGGGGACAGTACGCTTGATGCAAGAAGCTTTCTTT.

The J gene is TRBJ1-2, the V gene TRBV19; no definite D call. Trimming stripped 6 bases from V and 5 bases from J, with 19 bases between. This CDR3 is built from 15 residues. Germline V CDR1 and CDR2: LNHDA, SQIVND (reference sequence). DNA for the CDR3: TGTGCCAGTAGCGCCGGGCCGGGAGGTTTATATGGCTACACCTTC. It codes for CASSAGPGGLYGYTF. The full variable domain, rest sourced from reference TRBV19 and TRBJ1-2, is DGGITQSPKYLFRKEGQNVTLSCEQNLNHDAMYWYRQDPGQGLRLIYYSQIVNDFQKGDIAEGYSVSREKKESFPLTVTSAQKNPTAFYLCASSAGPGGLYGYTFGSGTRLTVV.

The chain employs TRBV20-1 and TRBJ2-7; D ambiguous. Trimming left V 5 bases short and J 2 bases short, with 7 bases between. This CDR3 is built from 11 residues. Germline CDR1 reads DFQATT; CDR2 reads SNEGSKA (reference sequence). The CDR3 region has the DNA TGCAGTGCTCGTCTTACCTACGAGCAGTACTTC. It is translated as CSARLTYEQYF.

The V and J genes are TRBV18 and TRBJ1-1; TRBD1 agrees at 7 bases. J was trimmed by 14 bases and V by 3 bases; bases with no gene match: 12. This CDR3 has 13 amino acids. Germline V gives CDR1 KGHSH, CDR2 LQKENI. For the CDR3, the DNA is TGTGCCAGCTCACCGGGACAGTCCCCCCCAAGCTTCTTT. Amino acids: CASSPGQSPPSFF.

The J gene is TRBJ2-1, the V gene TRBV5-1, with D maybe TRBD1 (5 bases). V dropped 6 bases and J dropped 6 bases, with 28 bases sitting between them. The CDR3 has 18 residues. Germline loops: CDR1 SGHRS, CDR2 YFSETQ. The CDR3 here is CASTPFPQGTYNFNEQFF. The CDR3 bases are TGCGCCAGCACCCCCTTCCCCCAGGGCACATACAACTTCAATGAGCAGTTCTTC.

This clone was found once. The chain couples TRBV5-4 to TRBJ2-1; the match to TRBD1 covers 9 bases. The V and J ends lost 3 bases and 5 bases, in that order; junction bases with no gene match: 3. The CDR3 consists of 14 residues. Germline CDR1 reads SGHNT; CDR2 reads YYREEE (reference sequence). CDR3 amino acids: CASSSGTGNNEQFF. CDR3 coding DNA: TGTGCCAGCAGCTCGGGGACAGGGAACAATGAGCAGTTCTTC.

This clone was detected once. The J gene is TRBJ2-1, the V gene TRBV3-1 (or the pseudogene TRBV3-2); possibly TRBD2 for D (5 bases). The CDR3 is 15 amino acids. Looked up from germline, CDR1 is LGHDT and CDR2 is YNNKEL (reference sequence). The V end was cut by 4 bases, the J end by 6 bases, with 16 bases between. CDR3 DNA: TGTGCCAGCAGCCGCGGGCAGCCGACCCTCAATGAGCAGTTCTTC. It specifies CASSRGQPTLNEQFF.

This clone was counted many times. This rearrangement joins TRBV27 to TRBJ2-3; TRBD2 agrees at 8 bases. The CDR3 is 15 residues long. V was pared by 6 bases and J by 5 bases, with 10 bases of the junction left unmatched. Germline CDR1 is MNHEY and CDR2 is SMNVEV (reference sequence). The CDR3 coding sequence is TGTGCCAGCAGGTTCCGGGAGGGCCTAGTAGATACGCAGTATTTT. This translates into CASRFREGLVDTQYF.

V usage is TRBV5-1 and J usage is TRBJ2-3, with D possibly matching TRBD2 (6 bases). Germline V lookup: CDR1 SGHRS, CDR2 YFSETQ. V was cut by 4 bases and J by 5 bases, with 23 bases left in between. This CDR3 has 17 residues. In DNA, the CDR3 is TGCGCCAGCAGCCCGCGGCCTAGCGCCACCCGAGTAGATACGCAGTATTTT. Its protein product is CASSPRPSATRVDTQYF.

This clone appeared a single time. This CDR3 is CASRTTSSGTDTQYF. In DNA, the CDR3 is TGTGCCAGTAGAACGACTAGTTCCGGCACAGATACGCAGTATTTT. This sequence joins TRBV19 and TRBJ2-3; weak D call: TRBD2 (6 bases). Trimming removed 6 bases at V and 1 base at J, with 14 bases between. Germline CDR1 reads LNHDA; CDR2 reads SQIVND (reference sequence). The CDR3 spans 15 residues. The full variable domain, completed using reference TRBV19 and TRBJ2-3, is DGGITQSPKYLFRKEGQNVTLSCEQNLNHDAMYWYRQDPGQGLRLIYYSQIVNDFQKGDIAEGYSVSREKKESFPLTVTSAQKNPTAFYLCASRTTSSGTDTQYFGPGTRLTVL.

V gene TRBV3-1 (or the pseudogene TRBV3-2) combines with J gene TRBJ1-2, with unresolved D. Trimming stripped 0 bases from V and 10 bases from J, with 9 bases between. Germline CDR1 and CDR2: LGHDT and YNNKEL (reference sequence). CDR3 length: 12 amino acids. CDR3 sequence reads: CASSQEARVYTF. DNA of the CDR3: TGTGCCAGCAGCCAAGAAGCGAGAGTCTACACCTTC.

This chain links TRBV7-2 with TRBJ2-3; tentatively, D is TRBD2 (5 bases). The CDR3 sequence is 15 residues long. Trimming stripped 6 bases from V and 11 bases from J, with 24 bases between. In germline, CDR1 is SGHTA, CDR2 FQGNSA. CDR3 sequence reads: CASSRGLGRRIEQYF. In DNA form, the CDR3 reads TGTGCCAGCAGTCGCGGGCTCGGCCGTCGGATCGAGCAGTATTTT.